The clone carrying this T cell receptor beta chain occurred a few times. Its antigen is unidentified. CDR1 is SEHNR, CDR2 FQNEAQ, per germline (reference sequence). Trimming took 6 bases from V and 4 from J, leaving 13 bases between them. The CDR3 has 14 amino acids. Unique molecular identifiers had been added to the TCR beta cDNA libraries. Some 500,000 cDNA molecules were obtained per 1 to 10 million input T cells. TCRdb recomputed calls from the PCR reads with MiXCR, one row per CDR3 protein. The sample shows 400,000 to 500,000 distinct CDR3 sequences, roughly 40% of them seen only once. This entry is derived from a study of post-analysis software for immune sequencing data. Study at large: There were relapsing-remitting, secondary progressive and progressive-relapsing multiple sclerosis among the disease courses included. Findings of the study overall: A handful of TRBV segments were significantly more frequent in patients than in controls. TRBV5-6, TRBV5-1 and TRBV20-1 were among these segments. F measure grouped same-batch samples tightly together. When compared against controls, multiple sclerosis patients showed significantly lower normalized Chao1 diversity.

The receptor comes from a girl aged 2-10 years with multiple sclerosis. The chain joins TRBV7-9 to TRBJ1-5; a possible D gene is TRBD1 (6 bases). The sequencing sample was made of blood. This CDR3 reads CASSPADSNQPQHF. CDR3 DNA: TGTGCCAGCAGTCCAGCGGACAGTAATCAGCCCCAGCATTTT.